This section outlines one T cell receptor beta chain sequence together with its context. This record belongs to a study of regulatory T cells in long-lasting Graves disease. Time point noted: newly diagnosed GD, antithyroid drugs for less than 3 months. Extracted PBMC RNA gave rise to the TCR library. Xi'an, China, was home to the endocrinology department that provided patients. Building of the TCR beta libraries involved iRepertoire HTBI primers and Arm-PCR of CDR3 regions. TCRdb used MiXCR to reprocess the multiplex PCR reads, holding one entry per CDR3 protein. The repertoire holds more than 400,000 distinct CDR3 sequences, with about a sixth as singletons. CDR3 length: 13 amino acids. Germline V gene lookup returns CDR1 GTSNPN and CDR2 SVGIG (reference sequence). The germline V and J ends were trimmed by 2 bases and 0 bases, with 7 bases remaining between them. This sample was also put to use in a study of T cells in Graves' hyperthyroidism and ophthalmopathy.

The sequencing used peripheral blood mononuclear cells (PBMCs), collected at new diagnosis, from a patient treated with antithyroid drugs. The genes are TRBV30 and TRBJ1-1; D gene uncertain. The clonotype comes from a middle-aged man with Graves disease. The CDR3 region has the DNA TGTGCCTGGAGTCTTTTCATGAACACTGAAGCTTTCTTT. Encoded protein: CAWSLFMNTEAFF.